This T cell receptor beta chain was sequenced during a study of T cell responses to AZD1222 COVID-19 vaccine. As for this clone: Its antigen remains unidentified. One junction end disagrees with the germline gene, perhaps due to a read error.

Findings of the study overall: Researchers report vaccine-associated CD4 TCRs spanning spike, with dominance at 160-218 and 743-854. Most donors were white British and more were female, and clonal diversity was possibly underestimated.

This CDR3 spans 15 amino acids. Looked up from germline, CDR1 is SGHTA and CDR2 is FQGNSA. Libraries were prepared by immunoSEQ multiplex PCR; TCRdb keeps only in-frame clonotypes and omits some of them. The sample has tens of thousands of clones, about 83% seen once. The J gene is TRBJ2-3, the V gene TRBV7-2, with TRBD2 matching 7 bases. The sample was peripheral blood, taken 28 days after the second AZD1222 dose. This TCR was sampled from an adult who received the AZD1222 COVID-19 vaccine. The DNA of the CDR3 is TGTGCCAGCACCTTACGGGGGAGGGAGGCAGATACGCAGTATTTT. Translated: CASTLRGREADTQYF.